The rows below give T cell receptor beta chains drawn from one sample of a study of glioma-infiltrating T cells after dendritic cell vaccination. Clones were sequenced by immunoSEQ multiplex PCR, and TCRdb holds only the in-frame ones, with some missing. The data hold about 87,000 clones, with roughly four fifths observed a single time. Material: blood, obtained after dendritic cell vaccination. The receptors derive from a human donor with glioblastoma. The CDR3 runs from the conserved cysteine through the conserved F or W. The D gene is left open where the match is weak. Clone size is stated in some rows and not others, as once, few, many or a class when expanded.

j_call clone_size v_call d_call cdr3_nt cdr3_aa
TRBJ2-2 . TRBV14 TRBD2 TGTGCCAGCAGGCCTGGGGGGGCGAACACCGGGGAGCTGTTTTTT CASRPGGANTGELFF
TRBJ2-5 . TRBV2 . TGTGCCAGCAGTCTCGAACGGGAGACCCAGTACTTC CASSLERETQYF
TRBJ2-1 few TRBV11-2 . TGTGCCAGCAGCTTTCGAACTAGCTCTGAGCAGTTCTTC CASSFRTSSEQFF
TRBJ2-7 once TRBV7-6 . TGTGCCAGCAGCCACGACCCTTTTGGGGGGGAGCAGTACTTC CASSHDPFGGEQYF
TRBJ1-4 few TRBV5-1 . TGCGCCAGCAGCTTGGATGGAGGGACTAATGAAAAACTGTTTTTT CASSLDGGTNEKLFF
TRBJ1-1 . TRBV5-1 . TGCGCCAGCAGCTTGGGTCCAGGGGATTTGAACACTGAAGCTTTCTTT CASSLGPGDLNTEAFF
TRBJ2-5 . TRBV5-4 TRBD1 TGTGCCAGCAGCTTGGAGGGGACAGGAGTTCAAGAGACCCAGTACTTC CASSLEGTGVQETQYF
TRBJ2-7 . TRBV9 . TGTGCCAGCAGCGTAGATCCGACTAGAAATGGCGAGCAGTACTTC CASSVDPTRNGEQYF
TRBJ1-2 . TRBV7-8 TRBD1 TGTGCCAGCAGCTTAGTCTCGACAGGGTATGGCTACACCTTC CASSLVSTGYGYTF
TRBJ1-6 . TRBV4-3 . TGCGCCAGCAGCCAAGATGTTCGGGGGGGTGGTTCACCCCTCCACTTT CASSQDVRGGGSPLHF
TRBJ1-2 many TRBV5-4 . TGTGCCAGCTCGACTCCCCCGAACTATGGCTACACCTTC CASSTPPNYGYTF
TRBJ1-1 once TRBV2 TRBD1 TGTGCCAGCAGTAGGACAGGGGTTACTGAAGCTTTCTTT CASSRTGVTEAFF
TRBJ1-5 . TRBV5-6 . TGTGCCAGCTCCGGATGGAGGAGGGACGATCAGCCCCAGCATTTT CASSGWRRDDQPQHF
TRBJ1-2 . TRBV19 TRBD1 TGTGCCAGCAAGAAAGACAGGGGGTATGGCTACACCTTC CASKKDRGYGYTF
TRBJ1-2 few TRBV2 . TGTGCCAGCACGGGGGATGACTATGGCTACACCTTC CASTGDDYGYTF
TRBJ2-5 once TRBV7-2 . TGTGCCAGCAGCCCGAGGGTGGAGACCCAGTACTTC CASSPRVETQYF
TRBJ2-4 . TRBV7-2 . TGTGCCAGCAGCCCGTTGGGCCCGTCAGCCAAAAACATTCAGTACTTC CASSPLGPSAKNIQYF
TRBJ1-1 . TRBV7-2 TRBD1 TGTGCCAGCAGCTTAGGACAGGGAGGAGGGGATGAAGCTTTCTTT CASSLGQGGGDEAFF